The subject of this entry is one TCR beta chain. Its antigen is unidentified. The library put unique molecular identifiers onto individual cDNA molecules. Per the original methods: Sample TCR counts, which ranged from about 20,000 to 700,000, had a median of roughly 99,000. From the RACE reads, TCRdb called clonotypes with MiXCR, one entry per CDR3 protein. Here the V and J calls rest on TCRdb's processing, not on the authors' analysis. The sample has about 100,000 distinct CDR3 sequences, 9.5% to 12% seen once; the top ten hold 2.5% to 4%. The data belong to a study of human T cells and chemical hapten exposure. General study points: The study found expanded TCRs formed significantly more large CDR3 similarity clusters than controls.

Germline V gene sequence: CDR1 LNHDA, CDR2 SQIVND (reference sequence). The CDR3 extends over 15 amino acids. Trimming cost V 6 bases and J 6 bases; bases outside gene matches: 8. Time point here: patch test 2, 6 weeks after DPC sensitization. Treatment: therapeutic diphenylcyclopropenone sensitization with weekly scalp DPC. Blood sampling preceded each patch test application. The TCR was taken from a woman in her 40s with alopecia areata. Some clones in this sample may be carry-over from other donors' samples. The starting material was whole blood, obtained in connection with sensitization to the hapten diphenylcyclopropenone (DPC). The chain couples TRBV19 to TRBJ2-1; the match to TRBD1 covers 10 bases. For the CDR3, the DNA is TGTGCCAGTAGCCGACAGGGGGCAATGGCCAATGAGCAGTTCTTC. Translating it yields CASSRQGAMANEQFF.